This T cell receptor beta chain was identified in a study of cytomegalovirus exposure and HLA in healthy donors (dated by TCRdb to between 2016 and 2019). Broadly, across the study: In an earlier analysis of around 540 of the donors, 276 Gb of sequence data and roughly 100 million unique TCR beta sequences from some 170 million T cells were reported. Donor age, sex, ethnicity and CMV serostatus were compiled alongside the repertoire data. On average, 235,054 unique TCR beta nucleotide sequences were sequenced per donor among about 400 genotyped donors of the cohort, with 15% to 20% of those sequences being non-productive. Rather than drawing on any new phenotypic data, the later analysis identified candidate immune exposures from TCR beta sequences and the way those sequences occurred across donors. The study used immunosequencing to profile the T cell repertoires of approximately 630 subjects and linked those repertoires to cytomegalovirus serostatus. Of the approximately 400 genotyped donors, roughly 76% were placed in the genetic ancestry cluster associated with self-reported Caucasian donors. Roughly 320 gigabases of sequencing data and 91 million or so unique TCR sequences made up an early release that covered fewer than 650 HLA-typed donors. A separate validation cohort of about 110 different subjects was used in addition to the approximately 610-subject first cohort. High-throughput TCR immunosequencing, statistical association of individual TCRs with disease status, and machine learning were combined to predict cytomegalovirus infection status. Because of strong linkage in the cohort, five DR-DQ haplotypes were treated as single units for association and clustering. A later analysis re-analyzed previously published TCR beta repertoires from roughly 600 donors and added high-resolution HLA genotyping to study TCR occurrence patterns. Typing coverage differed by locus: A, B, C, DRB1 and DQB1 were typed in about 620-640 donors, DQA1 in 522, DPA1 in 600 to 610, and DPB1 in 450 to 490. To decide whether each TCR beta V gene segment behaved as functional or pseudogenic, an earlier analysis of some 600 of the donors relied on high-throughput TCR beta sequencing. The study aimed to test whether cataloging public T cell receptors could reveal signatures of past pathogen exposure. A later genetic analysis took genome-wide SNP genotypes for about 65% of the roughly 670 donors and used that subset as a discovery cohort. All discovery cohort repertoires had been generated using a single sequencing platform. Class I and class II HLA loci were covered by the typing at four-digit resolution. Points the paper makes about the study in general: Immune exposure information for the cohort was limited to CMV serostatus. Because counts were too low, about 15 rarely observed V segments, including chromosome 9 orphons, were left out of the earlier analysis of about 500 of the donors. In both the original and validation cohorts, the classifier was reported to diagnose cytomegalovirus status with high specificity and sensitivity. Linkage disequilibrium might explain the correlated functional status among segregating V segments, but an unknown experimental factor could not be ruled out. Because some donors lacked HLA typing at each locus, the association tests relied only on the typed subset. It was suggested by the authors that the approach could potentially be generalized to other disease states and immunological phenotypes. In a later analysis, most CMV-associated TCR beta chains were found to appear HLA-restricted, with HLA associations seemingly driven largely by CMV exposure. This cohort had only TCR beta chains sequenced, and the lack of alpha or paired-chain data limited which features could be detected. A later analysis found that TCR association rates varied across HLA loci, with DRB1 alleles showing the most associated TCRs and HLA-C alleles the fewest. In vitro tests confirmed that a few of the cytomegalovirus-associated TCR beta chains recognize cytomegalovirus antigens. According to a later genetic analysis, donors in an Asian-associated ancestry cluster had fewer N-insertions in productive TCRs than the roughly 660-donor mean. In a later analysis, HLA-associated TCR beta chains were found to be more clonally expanded and to have lower generation probabilities than equally common non-associated chains. In the study, 150 to 200 TCR beta chains were listed as associated with cytomegalovirus. When HLA alleles, especially DR and DQ, strongly co-occurred, TCR associations were difficult to assign to individual alleles. Presence/absence analyses assumed roughly uniform sequencing depth across donors, an assumption that may not hold. A cluster of highly shared sequence variants was judged likely to be a technical artifact of the sequencing pipeline. A later analysis associated about 18,000 TCR beta sequences with specific HLA alleles at a false discovery rate of 0.05. Some IMGT-functional V segments, including TRBV6-2 and TRBV6-3, could not be distinguished by the 87-base-pair reads and were therefore excluded. In an earlier analysis of some 640 of the donors, most TCR beta V segments were observed in productive rearrangements about 90% or about 30% of the time, broadly matching IMGT annotations. Several of the top co-occurrence clusters appeared to be linked to parvovirus B19, influenza, CMV and Epstein-Barr virus, according to a later analysis. Most TCR sequences were seen in very few donors, while some public TCRs were found in many individuals. A later genetic analysis associated a missense DCLRE1C variant with V-gene and J-gene trimming of TCR beta chains, and an independent cohort replicated the association. A further reported finding was that TCR beta sequences accurately predicted the HLA-A and HLA-B alleles for most subjects in the first cohort.

As for this clone: The target of this receptor is not known. Base-call qualities are not available, and no considerably larger clone is one nucleotide away.

From the cysteine through the phenylalanine, the CDR3 covers 18 amino acids. Only the CDR3 DNA stays, 54 bases, in frame from base 1. V is clipped by 1 base and J by 0 bases, and the sequence between their germline boundaries is 16 bases long. The germline V gene specifies KGHSH as CDR1 and LQKENI as CDR2. The cohort was made up of 666 healthy bone marrow donors. All cohort members were sampled while nominally healthy, although unrecorded immune exposures were likely present. The donor was CMV seronegative and belonged to the group of 352 seronegative cohort members. A peripheral blood sample was collected from each donor, and TCR beta sequencing was performed on peripheral blood mononuclear cells. The Qiagen DNeasy Blood Extraction Kit was used to extract genomic DNA from the blood cell samples. The method behind the library was the immunoSEQ multiplex PCR assay. For the multiplex PCR, a mixture combining 60 forward primers for TCR Vbeta segments and 13 reverse primers for TCR Jbeta segments was used. The CDR3 region of rearranged TCR beta genes was amplified from genomic DNA by a multiplex PCR assay. The Illumina HiSeq System was used to sequence the amplified TCR beta libraries as 87-base-pair reads. The study's processing was this. Across the 670 or so repertoires, a later analysis counted 80 million or so unique TCR beta chains, 9.5 million to 12 million of which were shared by at least two donors. A nearest-neighbor algorithm error-corrected the raw reads and collapsed the reads into unique sequences, merging closely related sequences to remove PCR and sequencing errors. Alignment of CDR3 sequences to IMGT reference sequences was used to assign V, D and J gene segments. For a sequence to be retained, a match of at least six nucleotides was required to both a V gene segment and a J gene segment. A rearrangement was called productive if the CDR3 had no stop codons and remained in frame with V and J, and every other rearrangement was called non-productive. Following IMGT convention, CDR3 was defined as the stretch from the second conserved V-encoded cysteine to the conserved J-encoded phenylalanine. Sequences without an unambiguous match to a single V gene segment were excluded from the earlier analysis of about 630 of the donors. In an earlier analysis of roughly 600 of the donors, a V segment was called functional when productive rearrangements were above 56.7%, and segregating when the standard deviation between donors exceeded 5%. A statistical classification framework was built to diagnose cytomegalovirus status from the catalog of TCR beta chain sequences. V and J gene assignment, in a later analysis, came from comparing TCR nucleotide sequences with IMGT/GENE-DB human TR gene sequences. A later analysis assigned CDR3 sequences and most-parsimonious VDJ recombination scenarios with the TCRdist pipeline. In a later analysis, every TCR beta chain was defined by the combination of its CDR3 amino acid sequence and its V-gene family, and reads without a unique V-gene family were dropped. As a way to deal with suspected cross-contamination and a sequencing artifact, a later analysis dropped 592 nucleotide sequences that were highly shared and had low generation probability. In a later analysis, a clonal expansion index was calculated for each public chain from normalized within-repertoire ranks of inferred template counts. A later analysis computed generation probabilities with a VDJ recombination model fitted to out-of-frame rearrangements, and checked the results against IGoR. In a later analysis, TCR-TCR, TCR-HLA and TCR-CMV co-occurrence was scored with hypergeometric tests, and a repertoire-size bias correction was applied to TCR pairs. False discovery rates were estimated in a later analysis by permuting HLA or CMV assignments 20 times. In a later analysis, co-occurring TCRs were grouped with DBSCAN, and TCRdist sequence similarity was added when clustering was performed within HLA-allele-positive subsets. Co-occurrence clustering excluded repertoires with fewer than 30,000 or more than 120,000 public chains, plus five with anomalous nucleotide sharing. TCRdb took over this immuneACCESS table, retaining in-frame rearrangements with V and J assigned. Such tables are incomplete; in checked studies, under half of the missing clones stem from an unresolved V gene, and the remainder is unexplained. V and J calls and clone size are given by that table; D and trimming were obtained from the DNA. A total of about 120,000 clones appear in this sample, around 81% of them only once. The ten largest clones represent around 2.2% of the sample.

The chain is assembled from TRBV18 and TRBJ1-5; possibly the D gene is TRBD1, per 5 matching bases. This clonotype was obtained from a woman in her 40s in good health and CMV-seronegative. The sequenced material came from PBMCs. DNA sequence: TGTGCCAGCTCACCACAGCAGGGCCCTAGGGGTAGCAATCAGCCCCAGCATTTT. Its protein is CASSPQQGPRGSNQPQHF. The entire variable domain, with the stretches around the CDR3 drawn from the reference TRBV18 and TRBJ1-5 proteins, is NAGVMQNPRHLVRRRGQEARLRCSPMKGHSHVYWYRQLPEEGLKFMVYLQKENIIDESGMPKERFSAEFPKEGPSILRIQQVVRGDSAAYFCASSPQQGPRGSNQPQHFGDGTRLSIL.